The entry below gives a single TCR beta chain sequence along with its context. Its antigen is currently unknown. TCRdb independently ran MiXCR on the 5' RACE reads; one entry per CDR3 protein. The repertoire holds 25,000 to 35,000 distinct CDR3 sequences, roughly 7.9% seen once, with roughly a tenth in the top ten. This specimen comes from a study of CD8 T cells in ankylosing spondylitis. The study's findings and limits: A CD8+ phenotype characterized the disease-linked clones, which were relatively rare in peripheral blood.

The CDR3 contains 15 residues. CDR1 and CDR2 from the germline V gene are MNHEY and SVGAGI. The V segment lost 2 bases and the J segment 4 bases; nucleotides outside the gene matches: 7. Sequences were obtained from blood, either unsorted or a sorted T cell fraction (not recorded which). The rearrangement links TRBV6-5 to TRBJ2-7; 8 nucleotides align to TRBD1. The TCR comes from a male donor with ankylosing spondylitis or in good health (not recorded which). The CDR3 sequence: CASSYRPGQVYEQYF. The CDR3 region has the DNA TGTGCCAGCAGTTACCGTCCGGGACAGGTTTACGAGCAGTACTTC.